This TCR beta chain came from a study of blood T cells in healthy people across ages. Study in general: Template switching recovered approximately one barcoded beta molecule for every two T cells.

Using a J-beta primer mix together with a sample-barcoded 5' primer, a second PCR was run for about 6 to 12 cycles. TCRdb reprocessed the 5' RACE reads via MiXCR and lists one record per CDR3 protein. Altogether 600,000 or so distinct CDR3 sequences are present, roughly 20% being singletons, with the ten largest covering under 4%. The study's findings and limits: With unsorted PBMCs, a conclusive comparison of naive versus antigen-experienced cells was not possible.

This clonotype was seen more than once but under ten times. What it recognizes is unknown. V dropped 8 bases and J dropped 4; count of bases not matched to a gene: 7. This CDR3 has 14 residues. Germline lookup yields CDR1 LNHDA and CDR2 SQIVND (reference sequence). The TCR was taken from a man aged 65 to 85 in good health. V and J are TRBV19 and TRBJ2-2; 7 positions match TRBD2. The sample taken for sequencing was blood. The DNA for the CDR3 is TGTGCCAGTTACCTCGGGGGGACCACCGGGGAGCTGTTTTTT. Amino acid sequence: CASYLGGTTGELFF.